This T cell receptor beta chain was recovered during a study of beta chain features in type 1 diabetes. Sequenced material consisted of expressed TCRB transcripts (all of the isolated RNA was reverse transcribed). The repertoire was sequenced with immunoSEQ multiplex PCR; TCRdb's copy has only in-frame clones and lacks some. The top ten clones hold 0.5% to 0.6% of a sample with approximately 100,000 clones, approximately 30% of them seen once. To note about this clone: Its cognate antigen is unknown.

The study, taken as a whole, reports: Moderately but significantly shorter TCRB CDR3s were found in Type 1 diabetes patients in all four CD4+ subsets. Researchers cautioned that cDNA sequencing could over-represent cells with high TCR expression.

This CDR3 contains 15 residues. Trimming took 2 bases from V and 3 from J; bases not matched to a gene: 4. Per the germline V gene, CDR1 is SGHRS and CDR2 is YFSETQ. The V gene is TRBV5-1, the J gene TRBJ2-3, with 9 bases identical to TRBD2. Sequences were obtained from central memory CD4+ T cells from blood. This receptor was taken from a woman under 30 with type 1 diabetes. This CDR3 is CASSLAGGGTDTQYF. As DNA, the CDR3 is TGCGCCAGCAGCTTAGCGGGAGGTGGGACAGATACGCAGTATTTT.